This T cell receptor beta chain was sequenced for a study of blood T cell repertoires in COVID-19. At the level of the study: Spain, Italy and the United States supplied samples that represented acute and convalescent COVID-19. In each case, the material was cDNA or gDNA derived from T cells, B-cell-depleted T cells, or PBMCs.

As processed by the authors: Counts of nucleated cells, estimated from reference gene primer amplification, were obtained. Measured with immunoSEQ multiplex PCR; TCRdb has only the in-frame clones, and not every one. V and J calls plus clone size are reproduced from that table; the DNA served to infer D and trimming. This sample has under 150,000 clones, with roughly 80% found just once. Sequencing used peripheral blood. The sequence derives from a man in his forties or fifties with acute or convalescent COVID-19.

The CDR3 nucleotides are TGTGCCAGCAGCGAGACAGGGCTTAATTCACCCCTCCACTTT. It encodes CASSETGLNSPLHF. The chain is built from TRBV9 and TRBJ1-6; the match to TRBD1 covers 7 bases. V dropped 3 bases and J dropped 6; count of bases not matched to a gene: 3. The CDR3 consists of 14 residues. Germline-derived CDR1 and CDR2 are SGDLS and YYNGEE.